Each of the 7 T cell receptor beta chains below was sequenced from the same sample in a study of OX40 agonist ivuxolimab in advanced cancers. The data were produced by immunoSEQ multiplex PCR, yet TCRdb's version contains in-frame clones alone and is incomplete. The sample includes some 45,000 clones, around 80% of them seen just once. The sequenced sample was CD4+ or CD8+ T cells sorted from blood, obtained in a trial of the OX40 agonist ivuxolimab. The receptors stem from an adult with an advanced solid tumor such as melanoma, head and neck, liver or kidney cancer.

The chain is built from TRBV19 and TRBJ1-3, with 7 nucleotides matching TRBD1. V lost 5 bases and J lost 0; bases outside the gene matches: 10. Germline assignment: CDR1 LNHDA and CDR2 SQIVND (reference sequence). This CDR3 has 17 amino acids. The DNA of the CDR3 is TGTGCCAGTAGTGCACAGAACAGGGGTTACTCTGGAAACACCATATATTTT. This codes for CASSAQNRGYSGNTIYF.

This chain connects TRBV5-1 to TRBJ1-2; possible D gene TRBD1, 6 bases. This CDR3 is built from 14 residues. CDR1 is SGHRS, CDR2 YFSETQ, per germline. V lost 8 bases to trimming and J lost 8 bases, with 22 bases between them. CDR3 amino acids: CARTKKAGEGGYTF. CDR3 DNA: TGCGCCAGAACGAAGAAGGCAGGGGAAGGCGGCTACACCTTC. The whole variable domain, filled in from reference TRBV5-1 and TRBJ1-2, reads KAGVTQTPRYLIKTRGQQVTLSCSPISGHRSVSWYQQTPGQGLQFLFEYFSETQRNKGNFPGRFSGRQFSNSRSEMNVSTLELGDSALYLCARTKKAGEGGYTFGSGTRLTVV.

This chain links TRBV5-4 with TRBJ1-1, with D maybe TRBD1 (6 bases). The CDR3 contains 17 residues. With 1 base removed from V and 3 bases from J, the gap between germline ends came to 19 bases. The germline gives CDR1 SGHNT, CDR2 YYREEE (reference sequence). CDR3 nucleotide sequence: TGTGCCAGCAGCTTGTCGTCGAGTGGGGGGCCGTACACTGAAGCTTTCTTT. Amino acids: CASSLSSSGGPYTEAFF.

This chain uses TRBV4-1 with TRBJ2-7; 7 bases match TRBD2. CDR1 and CDR2 from the germline V gene are MGHRA and YSYEKL. This CDR3 region has 16 residues. J gave up 0 bases and V 3 bases, and 8 bases lay outside the gene matches. This CDR3 is CASSQFSGKSSYEQYF. CDR3 bases: TGCGCCAGCAGCCAGTTCAGCGGGAAGAGCTCCTACGAGCAGTACTTC.

This chain joins TRBV15 and TRBJ1-1; weak D call: TRBD1 (5 bases). V lost 1 base, J lost 5 bases, and 20 bases lay in between. The CDR3 is made up of 17 amino acids. Germline V CDR1 and CDR2: LNHNV, YYDKDF (reference sequence). The DNA for the CDR3 is TGTGCCACCAGCAGAGGTCGGACTGGGGCGGGGGGGACTGAAGCTTTCTTT. This sequence encodes CATSRGRTGAGGTEAFF.

The V gene is TRBV4-3, the J gene TRBJ1-2; 8 bases map to TRBD1. After removal of 4 bases from V and 6 bases from J, the junction contained 7 bases not matched to a gene. This CDR3 has 14 residues. Germline loops: CDR1 LGHNA, CDR2 YSLEER. The chain's CDR3 is CASSLKSGGNGYTF. In DNA, the CDR3 is TGCGCCAGCAGCCTAAAATCAGGGGGCAATGGCTACACCTTC.

This rearrangement joins TRBV5-4 to TRBJ1-2; no reliable D call. Germline V lookup: CDR1 SGHNT, CDR2 YYREEE (reference sequence). Trimming pared 2 bases from V and 8 bases from J, leaving 10 bases between. The length of the CDR3 is 12 residues. CDR3: CASSFGYLGYTF. The CDR3 nucleotides are TGTGCCAGCAGCTTCGGGTACTTAGGCTACACCTTC.